These 9 T cell receptor beta chains share one sample of origin, sequenced in a study of shared clonotypes between healthy human individuals. Clones were read by immunoSEQ multiplex PCR, and TCRdb kept only the in-frame ones, dropping some. The sample gives some 2,500,000 clones, 93% of which show up once; 0.36% is in the top ten. Sequencing was done on a sample of naive CD4+ T cells from PBMCs. The subset: CD45RA+ positively selected. The source of these receptors is a man in his late teens or twenties in good health. Some clones in this sample may be carry-over from other donors' samples.

V usage is TRBV28 and J usage is TRBJ2-2, with D hard to call. V gave up 8 bases and J gave up 7 bases, with 17 bases separating them. CDR1 MDHEN and CDR2 SYDVKM come from the germline V gene. CDR3 length: 14 residues. The CDR3 region is CASSLGPGRGELFF. DNA for the CDR3: TGTGCCAGCTCACTTGGACCCGGACGCGGGGAGCTGTTTTTT.

DNA of the CDR3: TGTGCCAGCAGCCAAGCCCGCGGGGCAACTAATGAAAAACTGTTTTTT. Translating gives CASSQARGATNEKLFF. The chain combines TRBV4-2 with TRBJ1-4; D remains ambiguous. V was shortened by 1 base and J by 0 bases, with 9 bases between the two germline ends. The CDR3 sequence is 16 residues long. Per germline, CDR1 LGHNA and CDR2 YNFKEQ.

V is TRBV6-1 and J is TRBJ2-7; D not certain. The CDR3 runs 15 residues. CDR1 and CDR2 (germline): MNHNS, SASEGT. The V end lost 0 bases, the J end lost 0 bases, and 9 bases lay between the germline ends. CDR3 in amino acids: CASSEARTHSYEQYF. The CDR3 bases are TGTGCCAGCAGTGAAGCCCGGACGCACTCCTACGAGCAGTACTTC.

Notes on this clone: Other DNA sequences in the sample encode the same CDR3. This chain connects TRBV5-1 to TRBJ2-1; no firm D call. This CDR3 has 14 residues. Germline values: CDR1 SGHRS, CDR2 YFSETQ. V gave up 0 bases and J gave up 1 base, with 5 bases separating them. CDR3 DNA: TGCGCCAGCAGCTTGGCCGGGTCCTACAATGAGCAGTTCTTC. Residues: CASSLAGSYNEQFF.

The J gene is TRBJ1-2, the V gene TRBV5-4, with TRBD1 matching over 9 bases. The CDR3 is 15 amino acids. Germline V gene data show CDR1 as SGHNT and CDR2 as YYREEE (reference sequence). The V and J ends lost 4 bases and 5 bases, in that order; junction bases with no gene match: 9. CDR3 DNA: TGTGCCAGCAGCCCTCGGGACAGGGAGATATATGGCTACACCTTC. It encodes CASSPRDREIYGYTF.

About this clone itself: The sample holds other DNA sequences that translate to the same CDR3. This rearrangement joins TRBV29-1 to TRBJ1-4, with 9 positions matching TRBD1. V was pared by 4 bases and J by 5 bases, with 2 bases of the junction left unmatched. Germline V gene sequence: CDR1 SQVTM, CDR2 ANQGSEA. The CDR3 extends over 13 amino acids. The DNA for the CDR3 is TGCAGCGTTGGGGGACAGGGAAATGAAAAACTGTTTTTT. Translation: CSVGGQGNEKLFF.

The V and J genes are TRBV7-2 and TRBJ2-1, with a tentative D call TRBD2 (6 bases). Looked up from germline, CDR1 is SGHTA and CDR2 is FQGNSA. The CDR3 totals 13 residues. Deletions cut 3 bases from V and 6 bases from J, with 9 bases between. The CDR3 here is CASSFQGGNEQFF. In DNA, the CDR3 is TGTGCCAGCAGCTTTCAGGGAGGCAATGAGCAGTTCTTC.

The chain couples TRBV28 to TRBJ1-2; perhaps TRBD1 as D (5 bases). The CDR3 consists of 15 residues. V dropped 2 bases and J dropped 4 bases, with 14 bases sitting between them. Germline V gene data show CDR1 as MDHEN and CDR2 as SYDVKM. CDR3 in DNA: TGTGCCAGCAGTTTAGCACCCAGGGTGGGCTATGGCTACACCTTC. Translated, it gives CASSLAPRVGYGYTF.

The rearrangement joins TRBV2 to TRBJ1-5; D perhaps matches TRBD1 (5 bases). This CDR3 region has 13 residues. CDR1 and CDR2 from the germline V gene are SNHLY and FYNNEI. The ends were cut back, 8 bases at V and 5 bases at J, with 13 bases in the middle. CDR3 DNA sequence: TGTGCCAGCGGCAGGGAGGCAGATCAGCCCCAGCATTTT. Encoded protein: CASGREADQPQHF.